This TCR beta chain was captured in a study of cytomegalovirus exposure and HLA in healthy donors. Use of 60 Vbeta and 13 Jbeta primers characterized the PCR. This table comes from immunoSEQ multiplex PCR, and its TCRdb copy is limited to in-frame clones, with some not included. The table has around 140,000 clones, more than 75% seen once. CDR1 WNHNN and CDR2 SYGVQD come from the germline V gene (reference sequence). Trimming at V came to 2 bases and at J to 10 bases, leaving 3 bases not matched to a gene. CDR3 length: 12 amino acids. The study's findings and limits: About 87% or about 30% of the time was how often most TCR beta V segments were productive, according to an earlier analysis. Immune exposure data for these donors was limited to CMV serostatus. Most TCR sequences were rare, but some public TCRs occurred in many donors.

Regarding this clone: Its antigen is unidentified.

The rearrangement links TRBV10-1 to TRBJ2-3; 7 bases are a match to TRBD1. Sequenced sample: PBMCs. The receptor was isolated from a female donor in good health and CMV-seronegative. This chain's CDR3 is CASSETGTAQYF. The CDR3 coding sequence is TGCGCCAGCAGTGAGACCGGGACAGCGCAGTATTTT.